These T cell receptor beta chains were read from a single sample in a study of sequential checkpoint blockade in melanoma. Data came from immunoSEQ multiplex PCR; TCRdb stores just in-frame clones and leaves some out. Of 9,000 to 10,000 clones listed, around three fifths are singletons. The sequencing here drew on CD8+ T cells sorted from blood (inferred from file names), taken from a patient given nivolumab and ipilimumab in sequence. These receptors all come from a human donor with melanoma. CDR3s include the opening cysteine and the closing phenylalanine or tryptophan. The order of the fields is D gene, clone size, V gene, J gene, CDR3 protein, CDR3 DNA. A D gene is named only where the DNA matches it firmly. Clone size, where shown, is once, few, many, or a class for clones that have expanded.

d_gene: TRBD1; abundance: few; v_gene: TRBV19; j_gene: TRBJ1-6; CDR3aa: CASSILDRVSSPLHF; CDR3nt: TGTGCCAGTAGTATATTAGACAGGGTCTCTTCACCCCTCCACTTT
d_gene: NA; abundance: few; v_gene: TRBV4-1; j_gene: TRBJ1-2; CDR3aa: CASSQVRSNYGYTF; CDR3nt: TGCGCCAGCAGCCAAGTCCGGTCTAACTATGGCTACACCTTC
d_gene: TRBD2; abundance: NA; v_gene: TRBV9; j_gene: TRBJ2-3; CDR3aa: CASSERGTSEKTQYF; CDR3nt: TGTGCCAGCAGCGAACGAGGGACTAGCGAGAAGACGCAGTATTTT
d_gene: NA; abundance: NA; v_gene: TRBV11-3; j_gene: TRBJ2-7; CDR3aa: CASSLPIGDYEQYF; CDR3nt: TGTGCCAGCAGCTTACCTATAGGGGACTACGAGCAGTACTTC
d_gene: TRBD1; abundance: once; v_gene: TRBV27; j_gene: TRBJ1-2; CDR3aa: CASSPSQGAGGYTF; CDR3nt: TGTGCCAGCAGTCCGTCACAGGGGGCGGGCGGCTACACCTTC
d_gene: TRBD2; abundance: few; v_gene: TRBV4-3; j_gene: TRBJ2-7; CDR3aa: CASSQDVGSGGAGSVQYF; CDR3nt: TGCGCCAGCAGCCAAGACGTCGGTAGCGGGGGGGCCGGCTCGGTGCAGTACTTC
d_gene: NA; abundance: few; v_gene: TRBV5-8; j_gene: TRBJ1-1; CDR3aa: CASSLSLVWGRTEAFF; CDR3nt: TGTGCCAGCAGCCTCAGCTTAGTTTGGGGGCGCACTGAAGCTTTCTTT
d_gene: NA; abundance: NA; v_gene: TRBV9; j_gene: TRBJ1-2; CDR3aa: CASSVADSYGYTF; CDR3nt: TGTGCCAGCAGCGTGGCGGACTCCTATGGCTACACCTTC
d_gene: NA; abundance: few; v_gene: TRBV9; j_gene: TRBJ2-6; CDR3aa: CASSVNRASFAGANVLTF; CDR3nt: TGTGCCAGCAGCGTTAACAGGGCCAGCTTTGCTGGGGCCAACGTCCTGACTTTC
d_gene: NA; abundance: NA; v_gene: TRBV5-4; j_gene: TRBJ2-7; CDR3aa: CASSQRGTSYEQYF; CDR3nt: TGCGCCAGCAGCCAAAGGGGGACCTCTTACGAGCAGTACTTC
d_gene: NA; abundance: few; v_gene: TRBV28; j_gene: TRBJ2-3; CDR3aa: CASSFRGAGGDTQYF; CDR3nt: TGTGCCAGCAGTTTCCGGGGGGCCGGAGGAGATACGCAGTATTTT
d_gene: NA; abundance: NA; v_gene: TRBV4-1; j_gene: TRBJ1-5; CDR3aa: CASSVDGYSNQPQHF; CDR3nt: TGCGCCAGCAGCGTCGACGGGTATAGCAATCAGCCCCAGCATTTT
d_gene: TRBD1; abundance: NA; v_gene: TRBV6-5; j_gene: TRBJ2-7; CDR3aa: CASSRTGLPYEQYF; CDR3nt: TGTGCCAGCAGCAGGACAGGGTTGCCGTACGAGCAGTACTTC
d_gene: TRBD2; abundance: few; v_gene: TRBV11-2; j_gene: TRBJ2-1; CDR3aa: CASSLRTSGGHYNEQFF; CDR3nt: TGTGCCAGCAGCTTAAGGACTAGCGGGGGGCACTACAATGAGCAGTTCTTC
d_gene: TRBD2; abundance: NA; v_gene: TRBV5-6; j_gene: TRBJ2-1; CDR3aa: CASSPGGVEQFF; CDR3nt: TGTGCCAGCAGCCCGGGGGGGGTTGAGCAGTTCTTC
d_gene: NA; abundance: NA; v_gene: TRBV11-3; j_gene: TRBJ1-5; CDR3aa: CASSLGGGSEPQHF; CDR3nt: TGTGCCAGCAGCTTAGGCGGGGGCTCGGAGCCCCAGCATTTT
d_gene: NA; abundance: NA; v_gene: TRBV27; j_gene: TRBJ2-5; CDR3aa: CASSYAPWGAQYF; CDR3nt: TGTGCCAGCAGCTACGCTCCGTGGGGGGCCCAGTACTTC
d_gene: NA; abundance: once; v_gene: TRBV2; j_gene: TRBJ2-5; CDR3aa: CASSPGRQETQYF; CDR3nt: TGTGCCAGCAGCCCAGGTCGCCAAGAGACCCAGTACTTC
d_gene: TRBD1; abundance: many; v_gene: TRBV5-1; j_gene: TRBJ1-2; CDR3aa: CASSSGTGHYGYTF; CDR3nt: TGTGCCAGCAGCTCAGGGACAGGCCACTATGGCTACACCTTC
d_gene: NA; abundance: NA; v_gene: TRBV6-6; j_gene: TRBJ1-1; CDR3aa: CASSWTPRGTEAFF; CDR3nt: TGTGCCAGCAGTTGGACCCCACGGGGGACTGAAGCTTTCTTT
d_gene: TRBD1; abundance: NA; v_gene: TRBV6-6; j_gene: TRBJ2-7; CDR3aa: CASGHTPGQGYEQYF; CDR3nt: TGTGCCAGCGGCCACACCCCAGGACAGGGGTACGAGCAGTACTTC
d_gene: NA; abundance: NA; v_gene: TRBV5-4; j_gene: TRBJ2-1; CDR3aa: CASSFYSNEQFF; CDR3nt: TGTGCCAGCAGCTTCTATTCCAATGAGCAGTTCTTC
d_gene: NA; abundance: NA; v_gene: TRBV4-3; j_gene: TRBJ2-7; CDR3aa: CASSPIAGGREQYF; CDR3nt: TGCGCCAGCAGCCCCATCGCAGGGGGGAGGGAGCAGTACTTC
d_gene: TRBD1; abundance: once; v_gene: TRBV27; j_gene: TRBJ2-7; CDR3aa: CASSLYRGAAYEQYF; CDR3nt: TGTGCCAGCAGTCTCTACAGGGGCGCAGCCTACGAGCAGTACTTC
d_gene: NA; abundance: few; v_gene: TRBV4-3; j_gene: TRBJ1-1; CDR3aa: CASSQDRDTFNTEAFF; CDR3nt: TGCGCCAGCAGCCAAGACCGGGACACCTTCAACACTGAAGCTTTCTTT
d_gene: NA; abundance: NA; v_gene: TRBV5-1; j_gene: TRBJ1-4; CDR3aa: CASSLISLNEKLFF; CDR3nt: TGCGCCAGCAGCTTGATTTCACTAAATGAAAAACTGTTTTTT
d_gene: TRBD1; abundance: few; v_gene: TRBV19; j_gene: TRBJ2-7; CDR3aa: CASSNPGQGTYEQYF; CDR3nt: TGTGCCAGTAGTAACCCGGGACAGGGCACCTACGAGCAGTACTTC
d_gene: TRBD2; abundance: few; v_gene: TRBV13; j_gene: TRBJ2-1; CDR3aa: CASSPRTSGGLYNEQFF; CDR3nt: TGTGCCAGCAGCCCCCGGACTAGCGGGGGCCTATACAATGAGCAGTTCTTC
d_gene: NA; abundance: once; v_gene: TRBV29-1; j_gene: TRBJ2-5; CDR3aa: CSVATSHGPQETQYF; CDR3nt: TGCAGCGTTGCCACCTCCCATGGGCCGCAAGAGACCCAGTACTTC
d_gene: TRBD1; abundance: few; v_gene: TRBV28; j_gene: TRBJ1-1; CDR3aa: CASSMGTGGTEAFF; CDR3nt: TGTGCCAGCAGTATGGGGACAGGGGGTACTGAAGCTTTCTTT
d_gene: NA; abundance: few; v_gene: TRBV7-3; j_gene: TRBJ2-1; CDR3aa: CASSLIGQSSYNEQFF; CDR3nt: TGTGCCAGCAGCTTAATAGGACAAAGCTCCTACAATGAGCAGTTCTTC
d_gene: TRBD1; abundance: NA; v_gene: TRBV28; j_gene: TRBJ1-2; CDR3aa: CASSFGTGVYGYTF; CDR3nt: TGTGCCAGCAGTTTTGGGACAGGGGTCTATGGCTACACCTTC
d_gene: TRBD1; abundance: NA; v_gene: TRBV27; j_gene: TRBJ2-7; CDR3aa: CASSLTGFYEQYF; CDR3nt: TGTGCCAGCAGCCTGACAGGGTTCTACGAGCAGTACTTC
d_gene: NA; abundance: NA; v_gene: TRBV2; j_gene: TRBJ2-5; CDR3aa: CATVFDGQETQYF; CDR3nt: TGTGCCACCGTTTTTGACGGGCAAGAGACCCAGTACTTC
d_gene: NA; abundance: few; v_gene: TRBV9; j_gene: TRBJ2-1; CDR3aa: CASSPGDMGWYNEQFF; CDR3nt: TGTGCCAGCAGCCCAGGGGACATGGGCTGGTACAATGAGCAGTTCTTC
d_gene: TRBD2; abundance: NA; v_gene: TRBV19; j_gene: TRBJ2-1; CDR3aa: CASSWTSGGRGQFF; CDR3nt: TGTGCCAGTAGTTGGACTAGCGGGGGACGGGGGCAGTTCTTC
d_gene: NA; abundance: NA; v_gene: TRBV4-3; j_gene: TRBJ1-5; CDR3aa: CASSQTGNQPQHF; CDR3nt: TGCGCCAGCAGCCAAACGGGGAATCAGCCCCAGCATTTT
d_gene: NA; abundance: NA; v_gene: TRBV9; j_gene: TRBJ2-1; CDR3aa: CASSVGGDVYEQFF; CDR3nt: TGTGCCAGCAGCGTAGGGGGGGACGTCTATGAGCAGTTCTTC
d_gene: TRBD1; abundance: few; v_gene: TRBV7-9; j_gene: TRBJ1-4; CDR3aa: CASSLEEDRGNEKLFF; CDR3nt: TGTGCCAGCAGCTTAGAGGAGGACAGGGGTAATGAAAAACTGTTTTTT
d_gene: NA; abundance: once; v_gene: TRBV4-1; j_gene: TRBJ1-2; CDR3aa: CASSRLERVGIAF; CDR3nt: TGCGCCAGCAGCCGCCTCGAGCGGGTCGGAATCGCCTTC
d_gene: NA; abundance: NA; v_gene: TRBV9; j_gene: TRBJ1-4; CDR3aa: CASTNAGAGEKLFF; CDR3nt: TGTGCCAGCACCAACGCGGGGGCTGGTGAAAAACTGTTTTTT
d_gene: TRBD1; abundance: NA; v_gene: TRBV6-5; j_gene: TRBJ2-5; CDR3aa: CASRPGQGLGTQYF; CDR3nt: TGTGCCAGCAGACCGGGACAGGGATTGGGGACCCAGTACTTC
d_gene: NA; abundance: NA; v_gene: TRBV2; j_gene: TRBJ2-2; CDR3aa: CASTRKTVKKNTGELFF; CDR3nt: TGTGCCAGCACCCGAAAGACAGTTAAGAAGAACACCGGGGAGCTGTTTTTT
d_gene: NA; abundance: NA; v_gene: TRBV4-1; j_gene: TRBJ2-7; CDR3aa: CASSYNEGPSYEQYF; CDR3nt: TGCGCCAGCAGCTACAACGAGGGCCCCTCCTACGAGCAGTACTTC
d_gene: NA; abundance: NA; v_gene: TRBV27; j_gene: TRBJ1-2; CDR3aa: CASSLSSGYGYTF; CDR3nt: TGTGCCAGCAGTTTATCATCGGGGTATGGCTACACCTTC
d_gene: NA; abundance: NA; v_gene: TRBV4-1; j_gene: TRBJ1-4; CDR3aa: CASSLNPAGGSQSEKLFF; CDR3nt: TGCGCCAGCAGCCTCAACCCGGCGGGCGGCTCCCAGAGTGAAAAACTGTTTTTT
d_gene: NA; abundance: few; v_gene: TRBV4-3; j_gene: TRBJ2-1; CDR3aa: CASSPEVTADEQFF; CDR3nt: TGCGCCAGCAGCCCGGAGGTGACGGCAGATGAGCAGTTCTTC
d_gene: TRBD1; abundance: NA; v_gene: TRBV7-9; j_gene: TRBJ2-7; CDR3aa: CASSARDRAYEQYF; CDR3nt: TGTGCCAGCAGCGCACGGGACAGAGCCTACGAGCAGTACTTC
d_gene: TRBD1; abundance: NA; v_gene: TRBV4-3; j_gene: TRBJ1-3; CDR3aa: CASSQSAAGGRNTIYF; CDR3nt: TGCGCCAGCAGCCAAAGTGCGGCAGGGGGCCGTAACACCATATATTTT
d_gene: NA; abundance: NA; v_gene: TRBV7-6; j_gene: TRBJ2-7; CDR3aa: CASSLAQTGTYEQYF; CDR3nt: TGTGCCAGCAGCTTAGCCCAGACAGGTACTTACGAGCAGTACTTC
d_gene: TRBD1; abundance: NA; v_gene: TRBV2; j_gene: TRBJ2-5; CDR3aa: CASSGDDGTGLETQYF; CDR3nt: TGTGCCAGCAGTGGAGATGACGGGACAGGGTTAGAGACCCAGTACTTC
d_gene: NA; abundance: NA; v_gene: TRBV6-5; j_gene: TRBJ2-3; CDR3aa: CASSYGSPGYTQYF; CDR3nt: TGTGCCAGCAGTTACGGCTCGCCGGGGTATACGCAGTATTTT
d_gene: TRBD1; abundance: few; v_gene: TRBV14; j_gene: TRBJ2-1; CDR3aa: CASSLVFGTGGSYNEQFF; CDR3nt: TGTGCCAGCAGCTTAGTCTTCGGGACAGGAGGGTCCTACAATGAGCAGTTCTTC